This entry concerns a single T cell receptor beta chain. What it binds is unknown. TCRdb keeps only in-frame clones here, not all; method: immunoSEQ multiplex PCR. The sample includes roughly 700,000 clones, around 90% of them seen just once. CDR1 SGDLS and CDR2 YYNGEE come from the germline V gene. There are 16 residues in the CDR3. V lost 4 bases to trimming and J lost 5 bases, with 21 bases between them. This sample was included in a study of Ad26.COV2.S vaccination and SARS-CoV-2 variants. Study overall: Intramuscular Ad26.COV2.S at 5x10^10 or 1x10^11 viral particles. The study, taken as a whole, reports: It was reported that spike-specific CD8+ and CD4+ T cell responses were substantially broad after vaccination. Quantification of TCR breadth and depth may have yielded underestimates of total T cell responses.

As to treatment: around 19 received Ad26.COV2.S at low or high dose, single or two shots; roughly five received placebo; per-sample allocation not given. Collection of samples fell on day 63 after the first vaccine or placebo injection. The sequencing used peripheral blood, collected in a trial of Ad26.COV2.S vaccine versus placebo. The receptor was isolated from a person between 18 and 65 years old who received the Ad26.COV2.S COVID-19 vaccine or a placebo. The V gene is TRBV9, the J gene TRBJ2-5; D may be TRBD1 or TRBD2 (7 bases each). CDR3 amino acids: CASSPRGGESAETQYF. The CDR3 nucleotides are TGTGCCAGCAGCCCCAGGGGGGGGGAATCGGCGGAGACCCAGTACTTC.